Listed here are 5 T cell receptor beta chains from one sample, sequenced in a study of shared clonotypes between healthy human individuals. Assay: immunoSEQ multiplex PCR; the TCRdb copy retains only in-frame clones and omits some. The sample shows roughly 2 million clones, approximately 95% of them seen only once. The sequencing input was naive CD4+ T cells sorted from blood. As to subset: CD45RA+ positively selected. The origin of the receptors is a man between 18 and 29 years old in good health.

The rearrangement links TRBV28 to TRBJ1-6; D is unresolved. The CDR3 sequence is 16 residues long. The V and J ends lost 5 bases and 6 bases respectively, with 17 bases between them. Germline CDR1 and CDR2: MDHEN and SYDVKM. CDR3 region: CASSPPPSGINSPLHF. In nucleotides, the CDR3 is TGTGCCAGCAGTCCCCCGCCGTCTGGGATTAATTCACCCCTCCACTTT. The full variable domain, its missing parts supplied by reference TRBV28 and TRBJ1-6, is DVKVTQSSRYLVKRTGEKVFLECVQDMDHENMFWYRQDPGLGLRLIYFSYDVKMKEKGDIPEGYSVSREKKERFSLILESASTNQTSMYLCASSPPPSGINSPLHFGNGTRLTVT.

As regards this clone: Other nucleotide sequences from this sample produce the same CDR3. The V gene is TRBV7-2, the J gene TRBJ1-1; 8 bases are shared with TRBD1. Germline values: CDR1 SGHTA, CDR2 FQGNSA. The CDR3 covers 15 residues. V lost 3 bases, J lost 2 bases, and 5 bases stayed unmatched. The chain's CDR3 is CASSLTGTGNTEAFF. For the CDR3, the DNA is TGTGCCAGCAGCTTGACCGGGACAGGCAACACTGAAGCTTTCTTT.

This chain joins TRBV7-8 and TRBJ2-2, with D possibly TRBD1 on 5 matching bases. Trimming took off 1 base at V and 5 bases at J, with 11 bases between the two ends. The CDR3 contains 15 residues. CDR1 and CDR2 from the germline V gene are SGHVS and FQNEAQ. The CDR3, as DNA: TGTGCCAGCAGCTTAGGGCAGGGAAGAACCGGGGAGCTGTTTTTT. Amino acid sequence: CASSLGQGRTGELFF.

The J gene is TRBJ1-1, the V gene TRBV10-3, with D perhaps matching TRBD1 (5 bases). V was cut by 7 bases and J by 1 base, with 10 bases left in between. CDR1 and CDR2 from the germline V gene are ENHRY and SYGVKD. The CDR3 sequence is 13 residues long. The CDR3 DNA reads TGTGCCATCACGGACATTACGAACACTGAAGCTTTCTTT. Amino acids: CAITDITNTEAFF.

CDR3 sequence reads: CASKQPGQGSEQYF. Written as DNA, the CDR3 is TGCGCCAGCAAACAACCGGGACAGGGGTCCGAGCAGTACTTC. This chain joins TRBV10-2 and TRBJ2-7, with TRBD1 matching over 10 bases. The CDR3 contains 14 residues. The germline CDR1 and CDR2 sequences are WSHSY and SAAADI. Unmatched junction bases numbered 9, after V lost 7 bases and J lost 6 bases.